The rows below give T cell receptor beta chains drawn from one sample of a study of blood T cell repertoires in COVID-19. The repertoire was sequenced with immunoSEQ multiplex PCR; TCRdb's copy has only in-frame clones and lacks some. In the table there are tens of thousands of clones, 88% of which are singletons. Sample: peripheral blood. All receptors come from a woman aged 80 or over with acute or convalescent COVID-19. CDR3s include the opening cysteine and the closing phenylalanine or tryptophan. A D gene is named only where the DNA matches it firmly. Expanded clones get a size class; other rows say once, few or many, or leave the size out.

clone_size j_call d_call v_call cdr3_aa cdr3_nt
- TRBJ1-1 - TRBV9 CASSVGTNPGTEAFF TGTGCCAGCAGCGTAGGGACAAACCCCGGTACTGAAGCTTTCTTT
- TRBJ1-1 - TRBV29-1 CSVGRGLEAFF TGCAGCGTTGGAAGGGGACTTGAAGCTTTCTTT
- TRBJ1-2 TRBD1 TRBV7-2 CASSFTGTGKGYTF TGTGCCAGCAGCTTTACCGGGACAGGGAAAGGCTACACCTTC
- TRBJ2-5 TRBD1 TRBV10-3 CAVSPGGTGTGGEETQYF TGTGCCGTCTCTCCGGGGGGAACCGGGACAGGGGGAGAAGAGACCCAGTACTTC
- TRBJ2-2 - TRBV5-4 CASSSPGTGELFF TGTGCCAGCAGCTCACCGGGCACCGGGGAGCTGTTTTTT
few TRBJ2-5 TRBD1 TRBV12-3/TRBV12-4 CASSSDRVETQYF TGTGCCAGCAGCTCCGACAGGGTCGAGACCCAGTACTTC
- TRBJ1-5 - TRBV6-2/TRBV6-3 CASSTDIQPQHF TGTGCCAGCAGTACAGATATTCAGCCCCAGCATTTT
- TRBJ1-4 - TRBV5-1 CASSLGTAEKLFF TGCGCCAGCAGCTTGGGGACAGCCGAAAAACTGTTTTTT
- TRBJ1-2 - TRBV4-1 CASSQEGQNYGYTF TGCGCCAGCAGCCAAGAGGGGCAGAACTATGGCTACACCTTC
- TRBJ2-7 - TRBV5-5 CASRPNTDRIYEQYF TGTGCCAGCAGGCCTAATACAGACAGGATCTACGAGCAGTACTTC
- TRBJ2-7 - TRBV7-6 CASSSLTGRGEQYF TGTGCCAGCAGCTCCTTGACAGGCCGAGGGGAGCAGTACTTC
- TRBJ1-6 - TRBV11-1 CASSLSTAGGSPLHF TGTGCCAGCAGCTTAAGTACCGCCGGGGGTTCACCCCTCCACTTT
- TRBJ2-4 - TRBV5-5 CASSLLVAIESQYF TGTGCCAGCAGCTTGTTGGTAGCGATTGAATCTCAGTACTTC
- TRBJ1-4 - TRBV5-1 CASSGQQGPNEKLFF TGCGCCAGCAGCGGACAACAGGGCCCTAATGAAAAACTGTTTTTT
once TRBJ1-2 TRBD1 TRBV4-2 CASSQDQMTGFYGYTF TGTGCCAGCAGCCAAGACCAAATGACAGGGTTCTATGGCTACACCTTC
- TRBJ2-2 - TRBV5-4 CASSSRAGNTGELFF TGTGCCAGCAGCTCGAGGGCAGGGAACACCGGGGAGCTGTTTTTT
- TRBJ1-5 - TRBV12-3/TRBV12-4 CASSFASWQPQHF TGTGCCAGCAGTTTTGCGTCTTGGCAGCCCCAGCATTTT
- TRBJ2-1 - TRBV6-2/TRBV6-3 CASSEGVGEQFF TGTGCCAGCAGCGAGGGGGTCGGTGAGCAGTTCTTC